One and the same sample provided the 23 T cell receptor beta chains below, sequenced in a study of blood T cells in healthy people across ages. A second roughly 6 to 12 cycle PCR used barcoded and J-beta primers. Each CDR3 protein is one row after TCRdb ran MiXCR on the 5' RACE reads. The repertoire holds 890,000 or so distinct CDR3 sequences, 55% to 65% seen once, with 25% to 35% in the top ten. Input material: blood. Receptors were obtained from a man aged 30 to 45 in good health.

The chain carries TRBV4-2 and TRBJ1-6; 7 nucleotides align to TRBD1. Germline CDR1 is LGHNA and CDR2 is YNFKEQ. There are 14 residues in the CDR3. The junction had 7 bases not matched to a gene; V was cut back by 0 bases and J by 14 bases. The CDR3 sequence is CASSQDRPGQTLHF. DNA for the CDR3: TGTGCCAGCAGCCAAGATCGTCCGGGACAGACCCTCCACTTT.

The J gene is TRBJ1-2, the V gene TRBV7-2; TRBD1 matches at 9 bases. This CDR3 is built from 15 residues. The J segment lost 2 bases and the V segment lost 5 bases, leaving 6 bases of the junction unmatched. CDR1 is SGHTA, CDR2 FQGNSA, per germline. This CDR3 reads CASSPGDRGNYGYTF. The CDR3 nucleotides are TGTGCCAGCAGCCCGGGAGACAGGGGGAACTATGGCTACACCTTC.

This clonotype was recorded once. The chain uses TRBV7-9 and TRBJ2-4; no clear D gene. Near its end, the DNA agrees better with TRBJ2-7, so the J call may be wrong. The germline V gene has CDR1 SEHNR and CDR2 FQNEAQ (reference sequence). The length of the CDR3 is 13 residues. CDR3 nucleotides: TGTGCCAGCATGACCGCGACGTCTAACGAGCAGTACTTC. It specifies CASMTATSNEQYF.

This clonotype appeared a few times. This chain uses TRBV7-2 with TRBJ2-5; 7 nucleotides match TRBD1. Trimming removed 3 bases from V and 2 bases from J; junction bases left unmatched: 3. Germline loops: CDR1 SGHTA, CDR2 FQGNSA. This CDR3 contains 14 residues. This CDR3 reads CASSLEQGQETQYF. CDR3 nucleotide sequence: TGTGCCAGCAGCTTGGAACAGGGGCAAGAGACCCAGTACTTC.

This clonotype was observed a few times. The chain carries TRBV20-1 and TRBJ2-2; no clear D gene. The CDR3 extends over 13 amino acids. Germline CDR1 is DFQATT and CDR2 is SNEGSKA (reference sequence). Trimming shortened V by 0 bases and J by 4 bases, and 6 bases separated the two germline ends. Written as DNA, the CDR3 is TGCAGTGCTAGAGAAGACGGCACCGGGGAGCTGTTTTTT. It encodes CSAREDGTGELFF.

This clonotype was found a few times. The V call is TRBV20-1, the J call TRBJ2-7; TRBD2 might be the D (5 bases). The germline gives CDR1 DFQATT, CDR2 SNEGSKA (reference sequence). Trimming shortened V by 0 bases and J by 0 bases, and 12 bases separated the two germline ends. The CDR3 has 15 residues. CDR3 bases: TGCAGTGCTAGAGATAGCGATCGGAGCTCCTACGAGCAGTACTTC. As protein: CSARDSDRSSYEQYF.

J is TRBJ2-4 and V is TRBV7-2, with D perhaps TRBD1 (5 bases). The J call may be in error: the DNA end matches TRBJ2-7 better. The V gene's germline CDR1 is SGHTA and CDR2 FQGNSA. The CDR3 length is 16 residues. CDR3 sequence (DNA): TGTGCCAGCAGCTTTATCCTACGGACACCATCCTACGAGCAGTACTTC. Translated: CASSFILRTPSYEQYF.

The J gene is TRBJ2-4, the V gene TRBV20-1; either TRBD1 or TRBD2 may supply D (5 bases each). The germline V gene encodes CDR1 DFQATT and CDR2 SNEGSKA (reference sequence). This CDR3 contains 14 residues. Deletions cut 4 bases from V and 3 bases from J, with 13 bases between. The CDR3: CSANSGASKNIQYF. CDR3 nucleotides: TGCAGTGCTAATTCCGGGGCGAGCAAAAACATTCAGTACTTC.

J is TRBJ2-1 and V is TRBV6-2 or TRBV6-3; 9 nucleotides agree with TRBD2. Germline-derived CDR1 and CDR2 are MNHEY and SVGEGT. After removal of 7 bases from V and 7 bases from J, the junction contained 14 bases not matched to a gene. This CDR3 has 16 amino acids. The CDR3 DNA reads TGTGCCAGCAAGATTACCGCGGGGGGGCAAAGGAATGAGCAGTTCTTC. As protein: CASKITAGGQRNEQFF.

V is TRBV11-1 and J is TRBJ2-1; 12 bases fit TRBD1. Germline loops: CDR1 SGHAT, CDR2 FQDESV (reference sequence). The J segment lost 12 bases and the V segment lost 5 bases, leaving 8 bases of the junction unmatched. This CDR3 comprises 14 residues. CDR3 DNA sequence: TGTGCCAGCAGCGCCGGGACAGGGGGCCTGAGGCAGTTCTTC. Translating it yields CASSAGTGGLRQFF. Full variable domain (missing parts from reference TRBV11-1 and TRBJ2-1): EAEVAQSPRYKITEKSQAVAFWCDPISGHATLYWYRQILGQGPELLVQFQDESVVDDSQLPKDRFSAERLKGVDSTLKIQPAELGDSAMYLCASSAGTGGLRQFFGPGTRLTVL.

This clonotype was seen a handful of times. The chain has TRBV7-2 and TRBJ1-2; 7 nucleotides line up with TRBD1. The CDR3 has 13 residues. The J segment lost 8 bases and the V segment lost 3 bases, leaving 6 bases of the junction unmatched. CDR1 and CDR2 from the germline V gene are SGHTA and FQGNSA. The CDR3 DNA follows: TGTGCCAGCAGCTTCCTGACAGGGCAAGGCTACACCTTC. It yields the protein CASSFLTGQGYTF. The complete variable domain, with remaining parts taken from reference TRBV7-2 and TRBJ1-2, reads GAGVSQSPSNKVTEKGKDVELRCDPISGHTALYWYRQSLGQGLEFLIYFQGNSAPDKSGLPSDRFSAERTGGSVSTLTIQRTQQEDSAVYLCASSFLTGQGYTFGSGTRLTVV.

The chain joins TRBV20-1 to TRBJ2-2; 7 positions agree with TRBD1. The germline V gene has CDR1 DFQATT and CDR2 SNEGSKA (reference sequence). This CDR3 contains 13 residues. The trim removed 5 bases at V and 6 bases at J, leaving 6 bases unmatched. The CDR3 sequence is CSAPNRGSGELFF. The CDR3 DNA reads as TGCAGTGCTCCGAACAGGGGTTCCGGGGAGCTGTTTTTT.

The CDR3 loop reads CSVAGGSNQPQHF. Written as DNA, the CDR3 is TGCAGCGTTGCAGGGGGTTCCAATCAGCCCCAGCATTTT. V and J are TRBV29-1 and TRBJ1-5, with 7 bases lining up with TRBD1. There are 13 residues in the CDR3. Germline values: CDR1 SQVTM, CDR2 ANQGSEA. V trimming: 4 bases; J trimming: 3 bases; junction bases outside the gene matches: 3.

The CDR3: CASSWSYSNQPQHF. CDR3 sequence (DNA): TGTGCCAGCAGTTGGAGCTATAGCAATCAGCCCCAGCATTTT. The chain links TRBV6-2 or TRBV6-3 to TRBJ1-5; D not certain. Trimming stripped 4 bases from V and 0 bases from J, with 7 bases between. The CDR3 totals 14 residues. Germline V gene lookup returns CDR1 MNHEY and CDR2 SVGEGT.

In regard to this clonotype: A much larger clone is a single base away; this may be a read error. J is TRBJ1-1 and V is TRBV20-1; possible D gene TRBD1, 5 bases. The CDR3 consists of 12 residues. Trimming left V 1 base short and J 5 bases short, with 8 bases between. Germline CDR1 reads DFQATT; CDR2 reads SNEGSKA (reference sequence). CDR3 in amino acids: CSARVGETEAFF. Written as DNA, the CDR3 is TGCAGTGCTAGAGTAGGGGAAACTGAAGCTTTCTTT.

This clonotype was seen a handful of times. The rearrangement uses TRBV6-6 and TRBJ2-1, with D perhaps matching TRBD1 (5 bases). The CDR3 contains 13 residues. V lost 5 bases, J lost 4 bases, and 9 bases lay in between. Germline V gene sequence: CDR1 MNHNY, CDR2 SVGAGI (reference sequence). CDR3 sequence (DNA): TGTGCCAGCAGTACAGGACGGTACAATGAGCAGTTCTTC. Residues: CASSTGRYNEQFF.

The rearrangement links TRBV28 to TRBJ2-5; 8 nucleotides align to TRBD1. V lost 5 bases, J lost 0 bases, and 14 bases stayed unmatched. CDR3 length equals 18 residues. From germline, CDR1 is MDHEN and CDR2 SYDVKM. Here the CDR3 DNA reads TGTGCCAGCAGTCCCGCCCGGTGGGACAGGAACCACCAAGAGACCCAGTACTTC. It codes for CASSPARWDRNHQETQYF.

This chain links TRBV28 with TRBJ2-3; D is undetermined. Germline V gene lookup returns CDR1 MDHEN and CDR2 SYDVKM. CDR3 length equals 14 residues. Trimming removed 3 bases from V and 3 bases from J, with 10 bases in between. Here the CDR3 reads CASSFRSLTDTQYF. The CDR3 coding sequence is TGTGCCAGCAGTTTTAGGTCCCTTACAGATACGCAGTATTTT.

V is TRBV3-1 and J is TRBJ2-5, with 10 bases lining up with TRBD2. Germline V gene data show CDR1 as LGHDT and CDR2 as YNNKEL (reference sequence). The CDR3 loop spans 18 amino acids. The V gene end was trimmed by 1 base and the J gene end by 2 bases; junction bases not matched to a gene: 10. CDR3 loop: CASSQARASGGWQETQYF. DNA of the CDR3: TGTGCCAGCAGCCAAGCAAGGGCTAGCGGGGGTTGGCAAGAGACCCAGTACTTC.

V gene TRBV11-2 combines with J gene TRBJ2-7; possibly TRBD1 or TRBD2 for D (5 bases each). The germline CDR1 and CDR2 sequences are SGHAT and FQNNGV. There are 12 residues in the CDR3. V shed 4 bases and J shed 6 bases, with 10 bases lying between them. The CDR3 loop reads CASSSERGEQYF. The CDR3 DNA reads as TGTGCCAGCAGCTCGGAGAGGGGCGAGCAGTACTTC.

The J gene is TRBJ1-1, the V gene TRBV3-1, with TRBD1 identical over 8 bases. Germline V gene lookup returns CDR1 LGHDT and CDR2 YNNKEL (reference sequence). This CDR3 contains 14 residues. The V segment lost 0 bases and the J segment 11 bases; nucleotides outside the gene matches: 8. CDR3 region: CASSQETDRVSAFF. In DNA, the CDR3 is TGTGCCAGCAGCCAAGAAACGGACAGGGTTTCGGCTTTCTTT.

This clonotype appeared a few times. The chain combines TRBV6-1 with TRBJ2-1; D is ambiguous. Trimming left V 1 base short and J 1 base short, with 8 bases between. This CDR3 has 15 residues. The germline V gene encodes CDR1 MNHNS and CDR2 SASEGT. The CDR3 is CASSEGSLSYNEQFF. The DNA of the CDR3 is TGTGCCAGCAGTGAAGGCAGCCTGTCCTACAATGAGCAGTTCTTC.

CDR3 in amino acids: CASSDPGLVIHEQFF. The CDR3 DNA is TGTGCCAGCAGTGACCCGGGACTAGTGATTCATGAGCAGTTCTTC. V and J are TRBV6-1 and TRBJ2-1; 8 bases line up with TRBD2. The J segment lost 8 bases and the V segment lost 3 bases, leaving 9 bases of the junction unmatched. CDR3 size: 15 residues. Germline V gives CDR1 MNHNS, CDR2 SASEGT.